This T cell receptor (beta chain) is from a study of early T cells in non-severe SARS-CoV-2 infection. Study context: Chains were unpaired, as sequencing was done on bulk RNA from unsorted whole blood. Study-wide results and limits: Comparison of clonotypes with VDJdb favored anti-spike CD8 responses while missing private and CD4 specificities.

Unique molecular identifier tags were affixed to discrete cDNA molecules. Each CDR3 protein is one row after TCRdb ran MiXCR on the 5' RACE reads. The sample carries 35,000 to 45,000 distinct CDR3 sequences, just under 4% recorded once. Trimming cost V 3 bases and J 4 bases; bases outside gene matches: 8. Germline CDR1 MDHEN, CDR2 SYDVKM. CDR3 length: 16 amino acids. In its sample, this clonotype was seen many times. The antigen is unknown. The genes are TRBV28 and TRBJ2-5; TRBD2 matches 10 bases. Sample: whole blood. The TCR sequence derives from an adult who was a healthcare worker with PCR-confirmed SARS-CoV-2 infection or an uninfected control (not recorded which). CDR3 loop: CASSFPLAGVRETQYF. The CDR3 DNA reads as TGTGCCAGCAGTTTTCCTCTAGCGGGAGTTCGAGAGACCCAGTACTTC.